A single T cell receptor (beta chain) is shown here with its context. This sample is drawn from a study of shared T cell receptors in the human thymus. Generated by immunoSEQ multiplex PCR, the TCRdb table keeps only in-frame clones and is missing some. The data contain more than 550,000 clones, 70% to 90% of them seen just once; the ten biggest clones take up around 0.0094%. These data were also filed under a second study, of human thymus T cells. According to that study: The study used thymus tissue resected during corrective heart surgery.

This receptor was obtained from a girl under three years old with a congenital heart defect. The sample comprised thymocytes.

In DNA, the CDR3 is TGTGCCAGCAGCTTAGATCCCACTAGCGGCCTATCCTACAATGAGCAGTTCTTC. Protein sequence: CASSLDPTSGLSYNEQFF. The chain links TRBV11-3 to TRBJ2-1; 8 bases align to TRBD2. The CDR3 is made up of 18 amino acids. The junction had 8 bases not matched to a gene; V was cut back by 0 bases and J by 1 base. Per germline, CDR1 SGHNT and CDR2 YENEEA.